The entry that follows covers one T cell receptor (beta chain) sequence. The target antigen is unknown. The Oncomine TCR Beta short-read assay was applied to DNA of cultured CD4+ T cells. One entry per CDR3 protein, called by TCRdb with MiXCR from the PCR reads. The data show some 13,000 distinct CDR3 sequences, roughly 74% seen once. This specimen comes from a study of vaccination and CD4 T cells after COVID-19. Treatment noted: approximately 9-day PBMC culture with coronavirus spike peptide pools or control peptides (ViraFEST assay). There are 16 residues in the CDR3. Germline V lookup: CDR1 DFQATT, CDR2 SNEGSKA (reference sequence). V lost 0 bases to trimming and J lost 2 bases, with 14 bases between them.

The clonotype comes from a human donor who had recovered from COVID-19. The V gene is TRBV20-1, the J gene TRBJ1-5; D remains ambiguous. Specimen: CD4+ T cells from blood, cultured in vitro. The chain's CDR3 is CSARDLPVPGNQPQHF. The CDR3 nucleotides are TGCAGTGCTAGAGATCTGCCAGTTCCTGGCAATCAGCCCCAGCATTTT.